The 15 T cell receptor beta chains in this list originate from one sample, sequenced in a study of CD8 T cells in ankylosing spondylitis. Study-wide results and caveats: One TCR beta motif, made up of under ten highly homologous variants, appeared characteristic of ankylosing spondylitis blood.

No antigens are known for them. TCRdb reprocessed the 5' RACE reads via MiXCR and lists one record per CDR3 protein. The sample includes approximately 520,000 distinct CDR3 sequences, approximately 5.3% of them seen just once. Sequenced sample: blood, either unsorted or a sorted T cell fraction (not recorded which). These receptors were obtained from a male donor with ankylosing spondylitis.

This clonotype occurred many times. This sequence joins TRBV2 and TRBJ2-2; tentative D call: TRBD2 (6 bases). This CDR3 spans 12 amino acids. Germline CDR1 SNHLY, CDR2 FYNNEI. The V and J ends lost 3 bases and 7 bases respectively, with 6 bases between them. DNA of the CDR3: TGTGCCAGCAGTGAGCGGGGCGGGGAGCTGTTTTTT. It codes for CASSERGGELFF.

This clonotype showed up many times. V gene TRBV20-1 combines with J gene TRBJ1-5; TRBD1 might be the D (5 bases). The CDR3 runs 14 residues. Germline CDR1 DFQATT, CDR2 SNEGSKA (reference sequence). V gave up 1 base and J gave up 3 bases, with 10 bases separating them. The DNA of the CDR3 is TGCAGTGCTAGAGCTCCAGGGACCAATCAGCCCCAGCATTTT. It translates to CSARAPGTNQPQHF.

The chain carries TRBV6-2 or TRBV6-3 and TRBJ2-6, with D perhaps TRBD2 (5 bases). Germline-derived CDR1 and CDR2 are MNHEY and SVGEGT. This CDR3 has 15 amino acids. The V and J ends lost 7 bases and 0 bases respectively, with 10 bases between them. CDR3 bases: TGTGCCAGCACTCACGGAGGCTCTGGGGCCAACGTCCTGACTTTC. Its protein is CASTHGGSGANVLTF.

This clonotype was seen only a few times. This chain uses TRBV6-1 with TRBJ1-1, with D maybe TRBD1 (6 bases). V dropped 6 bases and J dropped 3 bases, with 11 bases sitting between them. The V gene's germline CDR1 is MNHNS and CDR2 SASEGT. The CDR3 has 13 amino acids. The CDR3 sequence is CASRVQGYTEAFF. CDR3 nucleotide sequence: TGTGCCAGCAGGGTTCAGGGGTACACTGAAGCTTTCTTT.

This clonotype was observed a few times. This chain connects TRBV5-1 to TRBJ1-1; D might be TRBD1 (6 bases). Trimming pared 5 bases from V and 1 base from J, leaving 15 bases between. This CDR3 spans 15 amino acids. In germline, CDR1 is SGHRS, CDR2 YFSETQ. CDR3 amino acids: CASRGTGQTNTEAFF. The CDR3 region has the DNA TGCGCCAGCAGGGGTACCGGACAGACGAACACTGAAGCTTTCTTT.

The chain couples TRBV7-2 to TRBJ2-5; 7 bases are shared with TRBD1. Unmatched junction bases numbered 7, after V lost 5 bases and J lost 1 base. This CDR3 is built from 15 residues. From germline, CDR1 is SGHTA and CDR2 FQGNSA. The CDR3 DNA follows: TGTGCCAGCAGCCCGGTTGGGACAGTCCAAGAGACCCAGTACTTC. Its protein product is CASSPVGTVQETQYF.

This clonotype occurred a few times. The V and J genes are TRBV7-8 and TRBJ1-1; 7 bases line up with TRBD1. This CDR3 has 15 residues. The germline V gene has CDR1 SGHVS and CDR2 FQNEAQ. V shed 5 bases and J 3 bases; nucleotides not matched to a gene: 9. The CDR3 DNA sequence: TGTGCCAGCAGCCCCAGACAGGGTAAGGACACTGAAGCTTTCTTT. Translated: CASSPRQGKDTEAFF.

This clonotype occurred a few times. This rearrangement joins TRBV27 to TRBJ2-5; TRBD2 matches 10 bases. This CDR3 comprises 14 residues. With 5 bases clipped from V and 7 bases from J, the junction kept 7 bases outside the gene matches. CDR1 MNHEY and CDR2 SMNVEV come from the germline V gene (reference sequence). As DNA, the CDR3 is TGTGCCAGCAGTCCCAGCGGGAGGGTCCGGACCCAGTACTTC. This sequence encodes CASSPSGRVRTQYF.

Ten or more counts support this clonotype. The CDR3 DNA reads as TGCAGTGCTAGTCGATTAGCGGGAGTTGATGAGCAGTTCTTC. Its translation is CSASRLAGVDEQFF. The chain couples TRBV20-1 to TRBJ2-1, with 9 bases lining up with TRBD2. The length of the CDR3 is 14 residues. Germline V gene data show CDR1 as DFQATT and CDR2 as SNEGSKA (reference sequence). The junction had 8 bases not matched to a gene; V was cut back by 3 bases and J by 8 bases.

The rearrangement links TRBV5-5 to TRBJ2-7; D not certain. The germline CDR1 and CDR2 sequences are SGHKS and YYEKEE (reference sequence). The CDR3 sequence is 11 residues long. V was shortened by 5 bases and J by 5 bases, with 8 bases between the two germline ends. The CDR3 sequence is CASRLENEQYF. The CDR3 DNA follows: TGTGCCAGCAGACTGGAAAACGAGCAGTACTTC.

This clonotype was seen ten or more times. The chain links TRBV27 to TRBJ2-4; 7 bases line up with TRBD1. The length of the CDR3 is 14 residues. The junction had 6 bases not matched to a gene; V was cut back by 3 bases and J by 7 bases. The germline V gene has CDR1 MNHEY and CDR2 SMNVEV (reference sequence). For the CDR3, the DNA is TGTGCCAGCAGTTTTGACAGGGATTCGAACATTCAGTACTTC. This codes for CASSFDRDSNIQYF.

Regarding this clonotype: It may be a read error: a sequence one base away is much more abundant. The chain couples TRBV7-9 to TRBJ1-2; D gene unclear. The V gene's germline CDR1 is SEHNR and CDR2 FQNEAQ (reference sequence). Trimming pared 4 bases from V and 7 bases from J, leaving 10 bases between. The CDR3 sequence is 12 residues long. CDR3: CASSYPMGGYTF. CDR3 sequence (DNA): TGTGCCAGCAGCTACCCTATGGGTGGCTACACCTTC. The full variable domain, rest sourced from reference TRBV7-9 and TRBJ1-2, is DTGVSQNPRHKITKRGQNVTFRCDPISEHNRLYWYRQTLGQGPEFLTYFQNEAQLEKSRLLSDRFSAERPKGSFSTLEIQRTEQGDSAMYLCASSYPMGGYTFGSGTRLTVV.

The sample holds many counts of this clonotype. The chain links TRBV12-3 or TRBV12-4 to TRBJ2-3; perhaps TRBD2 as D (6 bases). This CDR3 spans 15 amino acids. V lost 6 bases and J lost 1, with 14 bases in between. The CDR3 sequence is CASSRDLTGTDTQYF. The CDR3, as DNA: TGTGCCAGCAGCCGGGACTTGACCGGCACAGATACGCAGTATTTT.

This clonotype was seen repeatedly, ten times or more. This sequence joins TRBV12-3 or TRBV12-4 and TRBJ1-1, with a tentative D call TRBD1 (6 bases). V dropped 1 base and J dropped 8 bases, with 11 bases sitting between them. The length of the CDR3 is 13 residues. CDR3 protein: CASSLGGAGEAFF. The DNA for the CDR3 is TGTGCCAGCAGTTTAGGGGGGGCAGGGGAAGCTTTCTTT.

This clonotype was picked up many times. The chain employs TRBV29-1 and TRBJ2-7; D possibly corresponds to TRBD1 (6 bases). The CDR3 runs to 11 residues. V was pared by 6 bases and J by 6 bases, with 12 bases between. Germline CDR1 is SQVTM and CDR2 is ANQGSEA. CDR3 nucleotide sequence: TGCAGCGTATCAACAGGGCCCGAGCAGTACTTC. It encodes CSVSTGPEQYF.